This is a list of T cell receptor beta chains from one sample in a study of T cell changes during pregnancy in multiple sclerosis. Assay used: immunoSEQ multiplex PCR; TCRdb lists only in-frame clones, some missing. The sample comprises more than 45,000 clones, 88% of which are singletons, and less than 1.5% rests with the top ten. The source was CD4+ T cells from peripheral blood mononuclear cells, collected in the second trimester of pregnancy. These receptor sequences come from a female donor with multiple sclerosis, enrolled in a pregnancy study. The CDR3 runs from the conserved cysteine through the conserved F or W. The D gene is left open where the match is weak. The listing skips clone size in some rows; elsewhere it reads once, few, many or a size class.

d_call	clone_size	j_call	v_call	cdr3_aa	cdr3_nt
TRBD2	NA	TRBJ2-7	TRBV4-2	CASSLSGTSGPYEQYF	TGTGCCAGCAGCCTTTCCGGGACTAGCGGTCCTTACGAGCAGTACTTC
TRBD2	NA	TRBJ2-1	TRBV27	CASGSLAGVYNEQFF	TGTGCCAGCGGGTCACTAGCGGGAGTATACAATGAGCAGTTCTTC
NA	NA	TRBJ1-5	TRBV7-2	CASSPREGNQPQHF	TGTGCCAGCAGTCCTCGCGAGGGCAATCAGCCCCAGCATTTT
NA	NA	TRBJ2-3	TRBV5-1	CASSGARADTQYF	TGCGCCAGCAGCGGGGCTAGGGCAGATACGCAGTATTTT
TRBD1	NA	TRBJ2-7	TRBV7-9	CASSFIGQGDYEQYF	TGTGCCAGCAGCTTTATCGGACAGGGTGACTACGAGCAGTACTTC
NA	NA	TRBJ2-3	TRBV6-6	CASSISGGSTDTQYF	TGTGCCAGCAGCATCTCGGGGGGCTCCACAGATACGCAGTATTTT
TRBD1	few	TRBJ1-2	TRBV19	CASSKRDRVRGGYTF	TGTGCCAGTAGTAAAAGGGACAGGGTAAGAGGTGGCTACACCTTC
TRBD1	once	TRBJ2-3	TRBV28	CASSLIQGADTQYF	TGTGCCAGCAGTTTAATACAGGGGGCAGATACGCAGTATTTT
TRBD2	NA	TRBJ2-7	TRBV28	CASSTRLAGGYEQYF	TGTGCCAGCAGTACCAGACTAGCGGGAGGCTACGAGCAGTACTTC
TRBD2	NA	TRBJ2-1	TRBV7-9	CASRKRIGSGIGDEQFF	TGTGCCAGCAGAAAAAGAATCGGGAGCGGGATAGGGGATGAGCAGTTCTTC
NA	NA	TRBJ1-1	TRBV28	CASSPPTESAEAFF	TGTGCCAGCAGTCCCCCGACGGAGTCCGCTGAAGCTTTCTTT
NA	NA	TRBJ2-3	TRBV5-1	CASSLGEADTQYF	TGCGCCAGCAGCTTGGGAGAAGCAGATACGCAGTATTTT
NA	NA	TRBJ1-1	TRBV5-4	CASSFDRIKAFF	TGTGCCAGCAGCTTTGACAGAATTAAAGCTTTCTTT
NA	NA	TRBJ1-1	TRBV5-1	CASSWVEGNTEAFF	TGCGCCAGCAGCTGGGTAGAGGGGAACACTGAAGCTTTCTTT
NA	NA	TRBJ2-3	TRBV4-1	CASSPREGLYTDTQYF	TGCGCCAGCAGCCCAAGAGAGGGCCTCTACACAGATACGCAGTATTTT
TRBD1	NA	TRBJ1-1	TRBV6-4	CASRSGGQRNTEAFF	TGTGCCAGCAGATCTGGGGGACAGCGAAACACTGAAGCTTTCTTT
NA	NA	TRBJ1-1	TRBV15	CATSMKGITEAFF	TGTGCCACCAGCATGAAGGGGATCACTGAAGCTTTCTTT
NA	NA	TRBJ2-2	TRBV18	CASSPAGNTGELFF	TGTGCCAGCTCACCAGCGGGTAACACCGGGGAGCTGTTTTTT
TRBD1	medium-sized	TRBJ2-1	TRBV5-1	CASSSGTGVSNEQFF	TGCGCCAGCAGCTCCGGGACAGGGGTGAGCAATGAGCAGTTCTTC
NA	once	TRBJ1-5	TRBV6-5	CASSYSRGAGQPQHF	TGTGCCAGCAGTTACTCGCGGGGCGCGGGGCAGCCCCAGCATTTT
TRBD1	NA	TRBJ1-1	TRBV11-1	CASSFDRDTEAFF	TGTGCCAGCAGCTTTGACAGGGACACTGAAGCTTTCTTT
NA	NA	TRBJ1-2	TRBV5-1	CASSPRGDNYGYTF	TGCGCCAGCAGCCCCAGGGGTGATAACTATGGCTACACCTTC
TRBD2	NA	TRBJ2-7	TRBV4-2	CARGGSGRISNYEQYF	TGTGCCAGGGGGGGGAGCGGGCGAATCTCCAATTACGAGCAGTACTTC
NA	NA	TRBJ2-7	TRBV5-1	CASSLAPGEPYEQYF	TGCGCCAGCAGCTTGGCCCCCGGTGAGCCCTACGAGCAGTACTTC
NA	once	TRBJ2-2	TRBV11-3	CASSLRTQNTGELFF	TGTGCCAGCAGCTTAAGGACACAAAACACCGGGGAGCTGTTTTTT
TRBD2	few	TRBJ2-2	TRBV7-9	CASSLREGYTGELFF	TGTGCCAGCAGCTTAAGGGAGGGATACACCGGGGAGCTGTTTTTT